The 13 T cell receptor beta chains reported below all come from one sample, sequenced in a study of technical replicates of blood from several donors. Method: immunoSEQ multiplex PCR; TCRdb's copy keeps in-frame clones and lacks some. Among roughly 80,000 clones listed, about 97% were seen once. The material sequenced was T cells isolated from PBMCs. These TCRs come from a human donor in good health.

The rearrangement joins TRBV5-6 to TRBJ2-1; D gene unclear. Trimming stripped 3 bases from V and 8 bases from J, with 9 bases between. This CDR3 contains 12 residues. Germline assignment: CDR1 SGHDT and CDR2 YYEEEE. Here the CDR3 DNA reads TGTGCCAGCAGCTCGGGTGACTATGAGCAGTTCTTC. The encoded protein is CASSSGDYEQFF.

This chain connects TRBV7-6 to TRBJ2-5; TRBD2 matches at 11 bases. The CDR3 runs 17 residues. Germline V CDR1 and CDR2: SGHVS, FNYEAQ. After removal of 5 bases from V and 5 bases from J, the junction contained 13 bases not matched to a gene. CDR3 in amino acids: CASSPGPGLAEGETQYF. The CDR3 DNA reads TGTGCCAGCAGCCCCGGGCCGGGACTAGCGGAGGGGGAGACCCAGTACTTC.

This chain links TRBV6-5 with TRBJ2-2, with D possibly matching TRBD2 (5 bases). Trimming pared 0 bases from V and 9 bases from J, leaving 17 bases between. The CDR3 sequence is 16 residues long. Germline values: CDR1 MNHEY, CDR2 SVGAGI. The CDR3 nucleotides are TGTGCCAGCAGTTACTCGCTCCGGGGATCCAGACGGGAGCTGTTTTTT. It is translated as CASSYSLRGSRRELFF.

The gene calls are TRBV7-9 and TRBJ1-1; 9 bases match TRBD1. Germline CDR1 is SEHNR and CDR2 is FQNEAQ (reference sequence). After removal of 4 bases from V and 5 bases from J, the junction contained 2 bases not matched to a gene. The CDR3 runs 13 residues. CDR3 protein: CASSYGQGTEAFF. CDR3 in DNA: TGTGCCAGCAGCTACGGACAGGGGACTGAAGCTTTCTTT.

This clone was picked up one time. This chain links TRBV5-1 with TRBJ1-2; 10 bases agree with TRBD1. This CDR3 has 15 amino acids. Germline lookup yields CDR1 SGHRS and CDR2 YFSETQ. V lost 2 bases to trimming and J lost 5 bases; unmatched junction nucleotides: 6. The CDR3 spells CASSFSGDRGYGYTF. The CDR3 DNA reads TGCGCCAGCAGCTTCAGTGGGGACAGGGGTTATGGCTACACCTTC.

V usage is TRBV19 and J usage is TRBJ2-7; D gene ambiguous. The V end was cut by 6 bases, the J end by 2 bases, with 17 bases between. Germline values: CDR1 LNHDA, CDR2 SQIVND (reference sequence). The CDR3 runs 15 residues. The CDR3 nucleotides read TGTGCCAGTAGCTCCGAGCCCTATTTTGCCTACGAGCAGTACTTC. Protein sequence: CASSSEPYFAYEQYF.

V is TRBV28 and J is TRBJ1-1, with D uncertain. The CDR3 consists of 15 residues. Per the germline V gene, CDR1 is MDHEN and CDR2 is SYDVKM. The V end lost 5 bases, the J end lost 1 base, and 14 bases lay between the germline ends. Here the CDR3 reads CASSTTSPGNTEAFF. In nucleotides, the CDR3 is TGTGCCAGCAGTACGACGAGTCCGGGGAACACTGAAGCTTTCTTT.

The gene calls are TRBV29-1 and TRBJ2-3; 8 nucleotides line up with TRBD1. CDR1 SQVTM and CDR2 ANQGSEA come from the germline V gene. CDR3 length: 15 amino acids. V was clipped by 4 bases and J by 3 bases; unmatched bases: 9. In DNA, the CDR3 is TGCAGCGTTGTACCGGGACAGGTAGGGACAGATACGCAGTATTTT. Protein sequence: CSVVPGQVGTDTQYF.

The chain couples TRBV10-2 to TRBJ2-1; 8 nucleotides agree with TRBD2. With 6 bases clipped from V and 5 bases from J, the junction kept 6 bases outside the gene matches. The CDR3 runs 14 residues. Per germline, CDR1 WSHSY and CDR2 SAAADI. CDR3 sequence: CASRSGSVNNEQFF. The DNA for the CDR3 is TGCGCCAGCAGGAGCGGGAGTGTCAACAATGAGCAGTTCTTC.

V gene TRBV21-1 combines with J gene TRBJ1-1. TRBV21-1 represents a pseudogene. The CDR3 covers 17 residues. The CDR3 reads CASTDLPGGSCNTEAFF. CDR3 bases: TGTGCCAGCACTGACCTGCCGGGGGGCTCGTGTAACACTGAAGCTTTCTTT.

The chain uses TRBV27 and TRBJ1-5; 7 bases align to TRBD1. The CDR3 spans 18 residues. V was clipped by 5 bases and J by 0 bases; unmatched bases: 13. Per the germline V gene, CDR1 is MNHEY and CDR2 is SMNVEV (reference sequence). CDR3 DNA sequence: TGTGCCAGCAGTCCCGACGTAGGGACAGCTCATAGCAATCAGCCCCAGCATTTT. This encodes CASSPDVGTAHSNQPQHF.

The chain links TRBV10-1 to TRBJ2-5; TRBD2 matches 11 bases. The CDR3 is 15 residues long. From germline, CDR1 is WNHNN and CDR2 SYGVQD (reference sequence). V shed 2 bases and J 4 bases; nucleotides not matched to a gene: 3. CDR3 sequence reads: CASSESSGRGETQYF. The CDR3 region has the DNA TGCGCCAGCAGTGAGAGTAGCGGGAGGGGAGAGACCCAGTACTTC.

The chain joins TRBV6-1 to TRBJ1-4, with D possibly matching TRBD1 (5 bases). The CDR3 has 15 residues. CDR1 and CDR2 (germline): MNHNS, SASEGT. V was trimmed by 6 bases and J by 0 bases, leaving 11 bases between them. Written as DNA, the CDR3 is TGTGCCAGCAGGAAGACAGCTGCAACTAATGAAAAACTGTTTTTT. It yields the protein CASRKTAATNEKLFF.